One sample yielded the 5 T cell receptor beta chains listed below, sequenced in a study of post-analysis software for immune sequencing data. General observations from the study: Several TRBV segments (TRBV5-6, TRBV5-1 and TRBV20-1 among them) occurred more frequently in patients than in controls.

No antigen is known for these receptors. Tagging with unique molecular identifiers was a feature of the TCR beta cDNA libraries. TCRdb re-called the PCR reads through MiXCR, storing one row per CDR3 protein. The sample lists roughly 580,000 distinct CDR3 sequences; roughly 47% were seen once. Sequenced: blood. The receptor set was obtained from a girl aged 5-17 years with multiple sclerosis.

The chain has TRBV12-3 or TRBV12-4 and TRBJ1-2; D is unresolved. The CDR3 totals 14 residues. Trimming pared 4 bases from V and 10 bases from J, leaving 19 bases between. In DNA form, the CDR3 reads TGTGCCAGCAGTTCCTGGTTGGCAGAACGTTTCTACACCTTC. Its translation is CASSSWLAERFYTF.

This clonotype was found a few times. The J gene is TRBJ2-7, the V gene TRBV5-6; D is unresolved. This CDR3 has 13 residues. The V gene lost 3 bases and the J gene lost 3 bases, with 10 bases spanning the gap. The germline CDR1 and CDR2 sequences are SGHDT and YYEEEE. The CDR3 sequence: CASSSQVFYEQYF. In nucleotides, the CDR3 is TGTGCCAGCAGCTCCCAGGTTTTCTACGAGCAGTACTTC.

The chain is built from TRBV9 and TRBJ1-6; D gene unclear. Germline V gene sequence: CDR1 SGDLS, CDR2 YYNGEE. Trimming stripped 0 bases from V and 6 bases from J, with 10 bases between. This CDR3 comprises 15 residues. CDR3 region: CASSVDGARNSPLHF. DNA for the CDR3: TGTGCCAGCAGCGTAGATGGAGCTCGTAATTCACCCCTCCACTTT.

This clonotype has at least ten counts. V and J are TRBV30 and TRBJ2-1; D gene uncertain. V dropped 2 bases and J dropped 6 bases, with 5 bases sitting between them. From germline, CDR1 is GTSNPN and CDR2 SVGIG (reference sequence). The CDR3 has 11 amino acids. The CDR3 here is CAWSTVNEQFF. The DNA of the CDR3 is TGTGCCTGGAGTACAGTCAATGAGCAGTTCTTC.

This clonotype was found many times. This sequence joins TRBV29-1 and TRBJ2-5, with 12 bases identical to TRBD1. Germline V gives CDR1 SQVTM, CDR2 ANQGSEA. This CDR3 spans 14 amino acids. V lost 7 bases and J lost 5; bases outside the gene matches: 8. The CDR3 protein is CSARGTGGSETQYF. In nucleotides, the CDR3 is TGCAGCGCTCGGGGGACAGGGGGCTCCGAGACCCAGTACTTC.